This is a list of T cell receptor beta chains from one sample in a study. In TCRdb, the 5' RACE reads were re-called with MiXCR into one record per CDR3 protein. This sample yields about 34,000 distinct CDR3 sequences, of which about 25% are seen a single time; 3.5% to 4.5% belongs to the top ten. The sample taken for sequencing was naive CD4+ T cells sorted from a lymph node. These receptors came from a female donor with breast cancer. CDR3s include the opening cysteine and the closing phenylalanine or tryptophan. D genes are given only for firm matches. The size field is filled for only some rows; it gives once, few, many or a size class.

TRBJ2-7 | NA | NA | TRBV12-3/TRBV12-4 | CAGSPRDWYSYEQYF | TGTGCCGGCAGTCCCCGGGACTGGTACTCCTACGAGCAGTACTTC
TRBJ2-2 | NA | NA | TRBV4-3 | CASSPRLVVLGATGELFF | TGCGCCAGCAGCCCGAGACTAGTGGTTTTGGGTGCGACCGGGGAGCTGTTTTTT
TRBJ2-3 | NA | NA | TRBV27 | CASSPGTGGGLPDTQYF | TGTGCCAGCAGTCCTGGGACCGGAGGAGGTTTACCAGATACGCAGTATTTT
TRBJ2-7 | NA | NA | TRBV7-3 | CASSTRGQPSYEQYF | TGTGCCAGCAGCACGCGCGGACAGCCCTCCTACGAGCAGTACTTC
TRBJ1-1 | NA | NA | TRBV12-3/TRBV12-4 | CAILSTDSVTEAFF | TGTGCCATCCTTTCTACCGACAGCGTCACTGAAGCTTTCTTT
TRBJ2-2 | NA | many | TRBV20-1 | CSARDTNTAGELFF | TGCAGTGCTAGAGATACCAACACCGCCGGGGAGCTGTTTTTT
TRBJ1-1 | NA | few | TRBV4-1 | CASSQDAGNTEAFF | TGCGCCAGCAGCCAAGATGCGGGGAACACTGAAGCTTTCTTT
TRBJ2-5 | NA | few | TRBV7-6 | CASSAGQKETQYF | TGTGCCAGCAGCGCGGGACAGAAGGAGACCCAGTACTTC
TRBJ2-1 | NA | NA | TRBV24-1 | CATSDLGVREQFF | TGTGCCACCAGTGATTTAGGAGTGCGCGAGCAGTTCTTC
TRBJ2-1 | TRBD2 | NA | TRBV20-1 | CSARESAGGGYNEQFF | TGCAGTGCTAGAGAATCCGCGGGAGGGGGGTACAATGAGCAGTTCTTC
TRBJ2-3 | TRBD2 | NA | TRBV4-3 | CASSPDGAGGTDTQYF | TGCGCCAGCAGCCCGGATGGGGCGGGAGGGACAGATACGCAGTATTTT
TRBJ2-5 | TRBD2 | NA | TRBV28 | CASSKAGAGGETQYF | TGTGCCAGCAGTAAAGCGGGAGCTGGCGGGGAGACCCAGTACTTC
TRBJ2-5 | NA | few | TRBV5-1 | CASSASQGRGETQYF | TGCGCCAGCAGCGCTTCTCAGGGGCGCGGGGAGACCCAGTACTTC
TRBJ1-2 | NA | NA | TRBV7-6 | CASSYPLTALVGGGDHGYTF | TGTGCCAGCAGCTACCCCCTAACCGCGCTCGTTGGAGGCGGGGACCATGGCTACACCTTC
TRBJ2-1 | TRBD2 | NA | TRBV6-2/TRBV6-3 | CASGDYFNENEQFF | TGTGCCAGCGGGGACTATTTTAATGAGAATGAGCAGTTCTTC
TRBJ1-2 | TRBD1 | NA | TRBV12-3/TRBV12-4 | CASSRRTGSSGYTF | TGTGCCAGCAGCCGAAGGACAGGGTCGAGCGGCTACACCTTC
TRBJ2-5 | NA | NA | TRBV6-2/TRBV6-3 | CASSYSRGGAQETQYF | TGTGCCAGCAGTTACTCGAGGGGGGGGGCCCAAGAGACCCAGTACTTC
TRBJ2-1 | NA | few | TRBV18 | CASSPGRSSYNEQFF | TGTGCCAGCTCACCGGGGCGGAGCTCCTACAATGAGCAGTTCTTC
TRBJ1-1 | TRBD1 | many | TRBV5-1 | CASTRQGDTEAFF | TGCGCCAGCACCCGACAGGGGGACACTGAAGCTTTCTTT
TRBJ2-3 | NA | few | TRBV6-1 | CATVVPGGDTQYF | TGTGCCACCGTAGTCCCGGGTGGAGATACGCAGTATTTT
TRBJ2-5 | NA | NA | TRBV11-1 | CASSRQGQETQYF | TGTGCCAGCAGCCGGCAGGGGCAAGAGACCCAGTACTTC
TRBJ2-7 | TRBD1 | few | TRBV28 | CASSFIGAGTGSYEQYF | TGTGCCAGCAGTTTCATCGGGGCCGGGACAGGGTCCTACGAGCAGTACTTC
TRBJ1-1 | NA | few | TRBV4-1 | CASSQEVSGRRMNTEAFF | TGCGCCAGCAGCCAAGAGGTGTCAGGGCGGAGGATGAACACTGAAGCTTTCTTT
TRBJ2-5 | TRBD2 | NA | TRBV4-2 | CASSHDLLAEQETQYF | TGTGCCAGCAGCCACGATCTGCTAGCGGAACAAGAGACCCAGTACTTC
TRBJ1-2 | NA | NA | TRBV27 | CASGAGWNGYTF | TGTGCCAGCGGTGCAGGGTGGAATGGCTACACCTTC
TRBJ1-5 | NA | NA | TRBV7-2 | CASSLVSGGNQPQHF | TGTGCCAGCAGCCTGGTCTCAGGTGGCAATCAGCCCCAGCATTTT
TRBJ2-3 | NA | many | TRBV28 | CASSSDLGTDTQYF | TGTGCCAGCAGTTCGGACCTTGGGACAGATACGCAGTATTTT
TRBJ1-6 | TRBD1 | few | TRBV20-1 | CSAKGQENSPLHF | TGCAGTGCTAAGGGACAGGAAAATTCACCCCTCCACTTT
TRBJ2-1 | NA | few | TRBV5-1 | CASSSLGVSSYNEQFF | TGCGCCAGCAGCTCCTTGGGGGTCAGCTCCTACAATGAGCAGTTCTTC
TRBJ2-5 | NA | few | TRBV7-9 | CASSSRVGAKETQYF | TGTGCCAGCAGCTCCCGGGTAGGGGCCAAGGAGACCCAGTACTTC
TRBJ2-1 | TRBD1 | NA | TRBV6-2/TRBV6-3 | CASRDRGTHNEQFF | TGTGCCAGCAGAGACAGGGGGACGCACAATGAGCAGTTCTTC
TRBJ2-3 | TRBD2 | NA | TRBV12-3/TRBV12-4 | CASSLLRGAAPGTQYF | TGTGCCAGCAGCTTACTGCGGGGGGCCGCACCAGGTACGCAGTATTTT
TRBJ1-1 | NA | many | TRBV6-5 | CASSFTTVNTEAFF | TGTGCCAGCAGTTTCACGACGGTGAACACTGAAGCTTTCTTT
TRBJ2-5 | TRBD2 | few | TRBV9 | CASTATSGHQETQYF | TGTGCCAGCACGGCGACTAGCGGCCACCAAGAGACCCAGTACTTC
TRBJ2-5 | NA | few | TRBV27 | CASSRVGQQETQYF | TGTGCCAGCAGTAGGGTCGGACAGCAAGAGACCCAGTACTTC
TRBJ2-7 | NA | NA | TRBV4-1 | CASSQVRGRGEQYF | TGCGCCAGCAGCCAAGTGAGGGGGCGGGGCGAGCAGTACTTC
TRBJ2-7 | TRBD2 | many | TRBV20-1 | CSVQREIGYEQYF | TGCAGTGTCCAGCGGGAGATCGGCTACGAGCAGTACTTC
TRBJ1-5 | NA | NA | TRBV20-1 | CSAIEVGGPSNQPQHF | TGCAGTGCCATAGAGGTTGGGGGCCCTAGCAATCAGCCCCAGCATTTT
TRBJ2-5 | TRBD1 | few | TRBV7-2 | CASSTNRGRETQYF | TGTGCCAGCAGCACGAACAGGGGTAGAGAGACCCAGTACTTC
TRBJ2-7 | TRBD2 | few | TRBV6-5 | CASSGLAGGIYEQYF | TGTGCCAGCAGCGGACTAGCGGGAGGTATATACGAGCAGTACTTC
TRBJ2-7 | NA | NA | TRBV12-3/TRBV12-4 | CACSLIRGKAYEQYF | TGTGCCTGCAGTTTAATCCGGGGCAAAGCCTACGAGCAGTACTTC
TRBJ1-2 | NA | few | TRBV15 | CATRTGNYGYTF | TGTGCCACCAGAACAGGCAACTATGGCTACACCTTC
TRBJ2-7 | NA | NA | TRBV27 | CASSLSFMSAKQQYF | TGTGCCAGCAGTTTATCCTTTATGTCAGCTAAACAGCAGTACTTC
TRBJ2-7 | TRBD2 | NA | TRBV9 | CASSRSSGEFDEQYF | TGTGCCAGCAGCAGAAGCAGCGGGGAGTTCGACGAGCAGTACTTC
TRBJ2-1 | TRBD2 | many | TRBV7-8 | CASSLAGLAGGNEQFF | TGTGCCAGCAGCTTAGCAGGGCTAGCGGGAGGGAATGAGCAGTTCTTC
TRBJ2-5 | NA | few | TRBV11-2 | CASSLVIGQETQYF | TGTGCCAGCAGCTTAGTCATAGGGCAAGAGACCCAGTACTTC
TRBJ2-6 | TRBD2 | few | TRBV9 | CASSPRTSGVTYGANVLTF | TGTGCCAGCAGCCCCCGGACTAGCGGGGTGACTTACGGGGCCAACGTCCTGACTTTC
TRBJ2-3 | NA | few | TRBV10-3 | CAISERSGASTDTQYF | TGTGCCATCAGTGAGCGATCAGGGGCTAGCACAGATACGCAGTATTTT
TRBJ2-2 | NA | NA | TRBV7-8 | CASSLAGVGEELFF | TGTGCCAGCAGCTTAGCGGGAGTGGGGGAGGAGCTGTTTTTT
TRBJ2-5 | NA | NA | TRBV2 | CASSEAKGSQETQYF | TGTGCCAGCAGTGAAGCTAAGGGCAGTCAAGAGACCCAGTACTTC
TRBJ1-3 | TRBD1 | NA | TRBV3-1 | CASRSTGVGNTIYF | TGTGCCAGCCGATCGACAGGGGTTGGAAACACCATATATTTT
TRBJ2-1 | NA | few | TRBV5-1 | CASSLVRGHNEQFF | TGCGCCAGCAGCTTGGTCAGGGGACACAATGAGCAGTTCTTC
TRBJ2-7 | NA | many | TRBV4-3 | CASSQGPGPRGDEQYF | TGCGCCAGCAGCCAAGGCCCGGGCCCTCGAGGGGACGAGCAGTACTTC
TRBJ2-5 | NA | many | TRBV6-5 | CASSYSIGSRGTQYF | TGTGCCAGCAGTTACTCGATTGGGTCTAGGGGGACCCAGTACTTC
TRBJ1-1 | NA | NA | TRBV20-1 | CSAPQGGFGEAFF | TGCAGTGCTCCCCAGGGTGGGTTTGGTGAAGCTTTCTTT
TRBJ2-5 | NA | NA | TRBV3-1 | CASSLLIAPHRTTLQETQYF | TGTGCCAGCAGCCTTCTCATAGCCCCCCACAGAACTACACTACAAGAGACCCAGTACTTC
TRBJ2-5 | NA | many | TRBV6-6 | CASSYSGTQYF | TGTGCCAGCAGTTACTCCGGGACCCAGTACTTC
TRBJ2-6 | NA | NA | TRBV20-1 | CSASLTSLSSGANVLTF | TGCAGTGCTAGCTTGACCTCCCTGAGCTCTGGGGCCAACGTCCTGACTTTC